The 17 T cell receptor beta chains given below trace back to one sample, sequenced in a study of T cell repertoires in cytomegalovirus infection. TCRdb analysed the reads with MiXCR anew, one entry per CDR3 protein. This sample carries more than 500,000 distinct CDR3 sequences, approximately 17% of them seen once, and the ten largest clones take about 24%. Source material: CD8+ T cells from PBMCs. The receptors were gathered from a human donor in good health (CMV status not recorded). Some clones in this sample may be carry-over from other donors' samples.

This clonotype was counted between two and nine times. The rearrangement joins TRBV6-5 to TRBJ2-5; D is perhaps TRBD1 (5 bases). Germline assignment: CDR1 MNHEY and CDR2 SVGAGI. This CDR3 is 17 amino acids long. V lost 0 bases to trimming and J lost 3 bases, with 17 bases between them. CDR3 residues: CASSYSGLVVSEETQYF. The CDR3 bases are TGTGCCAGCAGTTACTCGGGGCTAGTTGTGAGCGAAGAGACCCAGTACTTC.

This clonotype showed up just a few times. DNA of the CDR3: TGTGCCACCGAGGACAGTTTATATGGCTACACCTTC. This encodes CATEDSLYGYTF. The chain couples TRBV6-6 to TRBJ1-2; D is possibly TRBD1 (6 bases). From germline, CDR1 is MNHNY and CDR2 SVGAGI (reference sequence). V lost 10 bases to trimming and J lost 5 bases, with 14 bases between them. The CDR3 sequence is 12 residues long.

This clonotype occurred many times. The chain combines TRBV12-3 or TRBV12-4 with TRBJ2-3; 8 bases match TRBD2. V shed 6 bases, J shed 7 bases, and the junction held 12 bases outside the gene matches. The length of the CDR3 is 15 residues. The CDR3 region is CASSPGPAGDHTQYF. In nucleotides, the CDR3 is TGTGCCAGCAGCCCCGGACCAGCGGGGGACCATACGCAGTATTTT.

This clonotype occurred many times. The CDR3 protein is CASSFAGHGNSPLHF. DNA of the CDR3: TGTGCCAGCAGCTTTGCCGGACACGGTAATTCACCCCTCCACTTT. The chain combines TRBV7-6 with TRBJ1-6; TRBD1 is a possible D gene (5 bases). The CDR3 loop spans 15 amino acids. Germline values: CDR1 SGHVS, CDR2 FNYEAQ. The ends were cut back, 3 bases at V and 6 bases at J, with 12 bases in the middle.

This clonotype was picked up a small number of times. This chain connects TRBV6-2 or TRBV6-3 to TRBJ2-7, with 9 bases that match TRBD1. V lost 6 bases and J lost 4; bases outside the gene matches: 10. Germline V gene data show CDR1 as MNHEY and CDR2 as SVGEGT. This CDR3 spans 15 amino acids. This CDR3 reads CASSYHTGGSYEQYF. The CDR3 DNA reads TGTGCCAGCAGCTACCACACAGGGGGCAGTTACGAGCAGTACTTC.

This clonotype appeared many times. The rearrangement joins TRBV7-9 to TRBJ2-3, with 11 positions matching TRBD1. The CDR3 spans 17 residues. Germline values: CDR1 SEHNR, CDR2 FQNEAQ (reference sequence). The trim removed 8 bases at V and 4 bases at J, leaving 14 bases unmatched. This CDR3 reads CASPERIGTGGSDTQYF. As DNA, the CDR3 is TGTGCCAGCCCCGAACGAATCGGGACAGGGGGTTCAGATACGCAGTATTTT.

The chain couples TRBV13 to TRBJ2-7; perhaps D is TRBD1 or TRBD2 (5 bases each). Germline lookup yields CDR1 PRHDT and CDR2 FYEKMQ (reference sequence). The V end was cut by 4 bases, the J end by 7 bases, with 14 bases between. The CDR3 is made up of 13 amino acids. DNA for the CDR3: TGTGCCAGCAGCTCCGGGGCCCGAAGGGAGCAGTACTTC. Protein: CASSSGARREQYF.

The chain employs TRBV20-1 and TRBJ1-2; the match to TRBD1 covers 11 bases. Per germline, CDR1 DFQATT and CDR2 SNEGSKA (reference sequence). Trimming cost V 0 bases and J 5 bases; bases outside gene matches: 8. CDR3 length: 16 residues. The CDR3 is CSARDRGTGGGYGYTF. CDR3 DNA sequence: TGCAGTGCTAGAGATCGGGGGACAGGGGGGGGTTATGGCTACACCTTC.

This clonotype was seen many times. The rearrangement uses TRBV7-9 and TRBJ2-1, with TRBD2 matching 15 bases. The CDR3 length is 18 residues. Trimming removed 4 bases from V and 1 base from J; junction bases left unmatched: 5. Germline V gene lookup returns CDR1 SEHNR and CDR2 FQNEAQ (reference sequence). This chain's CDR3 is CASSSGLAGGTSYNEQFF. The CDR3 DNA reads TGTGCCAGCAGCTCGGGACTAGCGGGAGGCACGTCCTACAATGAGCAGTTCTTC.

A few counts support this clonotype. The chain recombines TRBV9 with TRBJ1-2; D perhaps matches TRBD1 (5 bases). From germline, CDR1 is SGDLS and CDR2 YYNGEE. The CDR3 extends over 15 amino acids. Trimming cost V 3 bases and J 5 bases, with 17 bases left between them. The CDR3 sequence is CASSGRDLGIYGYTF. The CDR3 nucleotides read TGTGCCAGCAGCGGCCGGGACTTAGGCATTTATGGCTACACCTTC. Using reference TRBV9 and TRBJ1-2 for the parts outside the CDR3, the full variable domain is DSGVTQTPKHLITATGQRVTLRCSPRSGDLSVYWYQQSLDQGLQFLIQYYNGEERAKGNILERFSAQQFPDLHSELNLSSLELGDSALYFCASSGRDLGIYGYTFGSGTRLTVV.

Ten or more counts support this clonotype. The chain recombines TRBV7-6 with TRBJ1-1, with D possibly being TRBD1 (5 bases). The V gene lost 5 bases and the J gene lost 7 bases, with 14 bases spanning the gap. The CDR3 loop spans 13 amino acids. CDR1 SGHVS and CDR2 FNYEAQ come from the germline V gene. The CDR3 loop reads CASSRRETNEAFF. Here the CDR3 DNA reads TGTGCCAGCAGCCGCAGGGAAACCAATGAAGCTTTCTTT.

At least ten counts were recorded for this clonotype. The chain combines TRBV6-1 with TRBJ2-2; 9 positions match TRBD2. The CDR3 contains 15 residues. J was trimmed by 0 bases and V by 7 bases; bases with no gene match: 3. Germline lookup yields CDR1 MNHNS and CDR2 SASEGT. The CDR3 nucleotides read TGTGCCAGCAAAGGACTAGCGTCGAACACCGGGGAGCTGTTTTTT. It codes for CASKGLASNTGELFF.

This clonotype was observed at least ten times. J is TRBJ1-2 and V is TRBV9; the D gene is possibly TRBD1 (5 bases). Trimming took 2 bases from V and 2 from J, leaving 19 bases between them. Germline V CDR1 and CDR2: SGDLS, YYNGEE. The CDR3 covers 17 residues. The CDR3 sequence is CASSVKFQREGNYGYTF. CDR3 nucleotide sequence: TGTGCCAGCAGCGTCAAATTCCAGAGGGAGGGGAACTATGGCTACACCTTC.

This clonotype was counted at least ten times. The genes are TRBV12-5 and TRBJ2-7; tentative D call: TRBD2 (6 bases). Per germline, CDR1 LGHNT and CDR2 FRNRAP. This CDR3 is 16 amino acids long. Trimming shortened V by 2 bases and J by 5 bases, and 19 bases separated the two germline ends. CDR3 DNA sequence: TGTGCTAGTGGTTTGAGTGTAATGGGAGGTGCTGACGAGCAGTACTTC. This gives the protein CASGLSVMGGADEQYF.

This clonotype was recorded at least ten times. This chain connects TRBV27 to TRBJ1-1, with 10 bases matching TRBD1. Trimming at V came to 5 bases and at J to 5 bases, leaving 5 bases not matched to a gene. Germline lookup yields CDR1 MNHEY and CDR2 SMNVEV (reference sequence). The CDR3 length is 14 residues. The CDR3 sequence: CASSIDRGQTEAFF. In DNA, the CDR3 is TGTGCCAGCAGTATAGACAGGGGGCAAACTGAAGCTTTCTTT.

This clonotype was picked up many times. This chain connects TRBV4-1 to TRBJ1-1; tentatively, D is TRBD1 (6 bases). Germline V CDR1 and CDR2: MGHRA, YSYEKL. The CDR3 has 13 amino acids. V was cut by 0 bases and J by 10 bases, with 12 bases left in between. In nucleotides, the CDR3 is TGCGCCAGCAGCCAAGAGGGACAACGGGGAGCTTTCTTT. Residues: CASSQEGQRGAFF.

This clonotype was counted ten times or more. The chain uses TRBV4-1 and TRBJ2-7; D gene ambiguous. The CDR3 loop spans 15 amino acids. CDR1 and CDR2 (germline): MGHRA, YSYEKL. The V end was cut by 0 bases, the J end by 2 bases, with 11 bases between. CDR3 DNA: TGCGCCAGCAGCCAAGAACGAAGGGCCACCTACGAGCAGTACTTC. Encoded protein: CASSQERRATYEQYF.